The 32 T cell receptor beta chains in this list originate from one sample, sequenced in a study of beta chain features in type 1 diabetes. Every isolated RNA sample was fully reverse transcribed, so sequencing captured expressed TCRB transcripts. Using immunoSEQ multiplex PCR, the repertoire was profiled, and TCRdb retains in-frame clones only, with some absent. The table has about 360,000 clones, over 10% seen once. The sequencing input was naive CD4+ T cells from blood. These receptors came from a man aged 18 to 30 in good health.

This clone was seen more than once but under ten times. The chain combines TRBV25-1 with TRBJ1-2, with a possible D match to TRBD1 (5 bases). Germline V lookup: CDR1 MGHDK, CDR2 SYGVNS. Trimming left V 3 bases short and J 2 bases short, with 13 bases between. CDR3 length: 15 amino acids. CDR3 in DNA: TGTGCCAGCAGTGAGCCAGGGTCTGGAAACTATGGCTACACCTTC. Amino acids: CASSEPGSGNYGYTF.

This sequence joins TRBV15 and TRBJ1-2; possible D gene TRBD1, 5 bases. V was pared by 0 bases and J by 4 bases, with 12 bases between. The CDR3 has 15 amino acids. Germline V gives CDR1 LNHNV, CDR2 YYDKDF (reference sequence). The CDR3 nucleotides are TGTGCCACCAGCAGAGAGCGGGACCTCGGCTATGGCTACACCTTC. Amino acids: CATSRERDLGYGYTF.

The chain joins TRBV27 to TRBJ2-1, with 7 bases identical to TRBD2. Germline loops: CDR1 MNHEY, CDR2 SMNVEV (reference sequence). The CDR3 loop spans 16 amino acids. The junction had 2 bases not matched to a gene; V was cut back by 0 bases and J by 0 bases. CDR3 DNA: TGTGCCAGCAGTTTATCGGGAGGGTTCTCCTACAATGAGCAGTTCTTC. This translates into CASSLSGGFSYNEQFF.

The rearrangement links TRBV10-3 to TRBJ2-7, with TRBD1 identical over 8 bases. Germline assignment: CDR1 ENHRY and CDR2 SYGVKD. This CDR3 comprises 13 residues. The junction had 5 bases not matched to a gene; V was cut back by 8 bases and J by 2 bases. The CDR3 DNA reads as TGTGCCATCCATACAGGGGGACCCTACGAGCAGTACTTC. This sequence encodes CAIHTGGPYEQYF.

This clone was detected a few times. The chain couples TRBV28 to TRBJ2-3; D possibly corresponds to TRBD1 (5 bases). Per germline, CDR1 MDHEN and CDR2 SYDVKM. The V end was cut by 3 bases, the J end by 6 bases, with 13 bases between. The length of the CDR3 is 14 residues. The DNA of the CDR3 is TGTGCCAGCAGTTTCCCCGGACATTCGGATACGCAGTATTTT. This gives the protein CASSFPGHSDTQYF.

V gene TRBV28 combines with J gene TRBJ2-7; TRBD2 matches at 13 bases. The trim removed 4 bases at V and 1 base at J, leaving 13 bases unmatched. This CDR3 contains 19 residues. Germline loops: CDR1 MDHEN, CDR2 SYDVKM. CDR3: CASSSLPGLAGTISYEQYF. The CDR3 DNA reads TGTGCCAGCAGTTCTCTCCCGGGACTAGCGGGAACCATATCCTACGAGCAGTACTTC.

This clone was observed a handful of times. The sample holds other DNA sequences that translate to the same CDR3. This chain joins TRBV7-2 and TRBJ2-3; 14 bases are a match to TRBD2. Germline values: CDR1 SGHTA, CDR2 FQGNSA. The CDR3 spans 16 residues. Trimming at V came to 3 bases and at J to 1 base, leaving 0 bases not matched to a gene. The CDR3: CASSLGLAGGTDTQYF. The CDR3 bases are TGTGCCAGCAGCTTGGGACTAGCGGGGGGCACAGATACGCAGTATTTT. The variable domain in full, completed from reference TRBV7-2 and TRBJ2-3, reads GAGVSQSPSNKVTEKGKDVELRCDPISGHTALYWYRQSLGQGLEFLIYFQGNSAPDKSGLPSDRFSAERTGGSVSTLTIQRTQQEDSAVYLCASSLGLAGGTDTQYFGPGTRLTVL.

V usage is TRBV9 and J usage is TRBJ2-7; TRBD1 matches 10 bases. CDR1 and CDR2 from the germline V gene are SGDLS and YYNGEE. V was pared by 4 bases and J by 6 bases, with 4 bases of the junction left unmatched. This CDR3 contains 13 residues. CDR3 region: CASSRRDRGEQYF. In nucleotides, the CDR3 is TGTGCCAGCAGCCGCCGGGACAGGGGCGAGCAGTACTTC. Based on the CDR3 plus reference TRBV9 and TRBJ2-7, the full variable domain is DSGVTQTPKHLITATGQRVTLRCSPRSGDLSVYWYQQSLDQGLQFLIQYYNGEERAKGNILERFSAQQFPDLHSELNLSSLELGDSALYFCASSRRDRGEQYFGPGTRLTVT.

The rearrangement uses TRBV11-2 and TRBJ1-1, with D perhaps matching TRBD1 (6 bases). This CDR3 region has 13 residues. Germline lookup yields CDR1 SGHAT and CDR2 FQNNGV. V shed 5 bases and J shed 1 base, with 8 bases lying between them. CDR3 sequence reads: CASSKDRNTEAFF. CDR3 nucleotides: TGTGCCAGCAGCAAGGACAGGAACACTGAAGCTTTCTTT.

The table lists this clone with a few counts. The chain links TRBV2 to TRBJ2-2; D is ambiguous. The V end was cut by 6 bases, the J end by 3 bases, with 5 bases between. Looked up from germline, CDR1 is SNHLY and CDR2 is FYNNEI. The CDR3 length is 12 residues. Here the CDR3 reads CASRLYTGELFF. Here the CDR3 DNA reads TGTGCCAGCAGACTCTACACCGGGGAGCTGTTTTTT.

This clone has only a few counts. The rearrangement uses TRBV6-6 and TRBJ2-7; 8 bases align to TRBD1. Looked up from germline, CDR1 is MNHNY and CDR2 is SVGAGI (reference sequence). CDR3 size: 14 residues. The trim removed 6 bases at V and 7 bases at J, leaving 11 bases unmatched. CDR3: CASSQGAQRSEQYF. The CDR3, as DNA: TGTGCCAGCAGCCAGGGGGCCCAACGATCGGAGCAGTACTTC.

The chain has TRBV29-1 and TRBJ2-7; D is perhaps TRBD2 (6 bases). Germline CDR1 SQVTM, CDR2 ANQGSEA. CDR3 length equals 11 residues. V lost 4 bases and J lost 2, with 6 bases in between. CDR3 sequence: CSVGGAYEQYF. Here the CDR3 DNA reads TGCAGCGTTGGGGGGGCCTACGAGCAGTACTTC.

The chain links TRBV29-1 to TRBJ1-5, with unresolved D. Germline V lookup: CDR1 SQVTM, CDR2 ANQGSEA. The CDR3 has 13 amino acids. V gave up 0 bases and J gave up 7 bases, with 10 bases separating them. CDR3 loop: CSVEEGVGQPQHF. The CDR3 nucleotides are TGCAGCGTTGAAGAGGGAGTAGGACAGCCCCAGCATTTT. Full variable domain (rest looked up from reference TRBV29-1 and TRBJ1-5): SAVISQKPSRDICQRGTSLTIQCQVDSQVTMMFWYRQQPGQSLTLIATANQGSEATYESGFVIDKFPISRPNLTFSTLTVSNMSPEDSSIYLCSVEEGVGQPQHFGDGTRLSIL.

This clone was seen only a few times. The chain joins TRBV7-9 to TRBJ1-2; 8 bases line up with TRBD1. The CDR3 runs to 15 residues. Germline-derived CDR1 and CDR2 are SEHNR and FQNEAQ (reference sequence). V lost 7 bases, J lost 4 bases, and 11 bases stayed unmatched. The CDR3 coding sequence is TGTGCCAGCACCTTGGGGACAGGTCGATTCTATGGCTACACCTTC. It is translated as CASTLGTGRFYGYTF.

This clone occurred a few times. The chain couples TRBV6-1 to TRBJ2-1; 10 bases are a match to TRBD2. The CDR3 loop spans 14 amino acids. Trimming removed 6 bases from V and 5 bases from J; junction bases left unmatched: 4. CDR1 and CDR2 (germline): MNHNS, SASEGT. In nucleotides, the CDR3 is TGTGCCAGCAGCCACGGGACTAGCGACAATGAGCAGTTCTTC. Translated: CASSHGTSDNEQFF.

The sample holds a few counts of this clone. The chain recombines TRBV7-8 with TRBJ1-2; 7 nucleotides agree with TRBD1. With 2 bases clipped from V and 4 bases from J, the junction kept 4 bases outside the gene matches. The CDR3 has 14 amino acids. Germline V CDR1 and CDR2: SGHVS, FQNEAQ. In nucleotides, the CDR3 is TGTGCCAGCAGCTTATCGGGACAGACCTATGGCTACACCTTC. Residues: CASSLSGQTYGYTF.

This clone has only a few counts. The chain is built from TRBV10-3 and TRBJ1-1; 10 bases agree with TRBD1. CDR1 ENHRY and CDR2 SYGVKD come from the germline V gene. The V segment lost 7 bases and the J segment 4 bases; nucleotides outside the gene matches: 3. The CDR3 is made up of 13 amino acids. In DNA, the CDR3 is TGTGCCATCACGGGACAGGGGCCCACTGAAGCTTTCTTT. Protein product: CAITGQGPTEAFF.

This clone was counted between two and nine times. CDR3 in DNA: TGTGCCAGCAGCTCGTTCGGGACAGCTAGAGAAAAACTGTTTTTT. Residues: CASSSFGTAREKLFF. The chain carries TRBV7-8 and TRBJ1-4; TRBD1 aligns across 7 bases. From germline, CDR1 is SGHVS and CDR2 FQNEAQ. The CDR3 length is 15 residues. The ends lost 4 bases at V and 8 bases at J; junction bases unmatched: 10.

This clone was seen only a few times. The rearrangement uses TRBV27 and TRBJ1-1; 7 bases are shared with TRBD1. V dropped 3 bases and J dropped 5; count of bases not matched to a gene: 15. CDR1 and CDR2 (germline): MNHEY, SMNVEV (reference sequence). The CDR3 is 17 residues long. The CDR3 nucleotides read TGTGCCAGCAGTTTGGCGAACAGGGGCGATTTAGGAACTGAAGCTTTCTTT. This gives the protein CASSLANRGDLGTEAFF.

For the CDR3, the DNA is TGTGCCAGCAGCTTAAGTGGGAGCTCAGATACGCAGTATTTT. It specifies CASSLSGSSDTQYF. This chain uses TRBV7-9 with TRBJ2-3; a weak D match, TRBD2 (5 bases). CDR1 and CDR2 from the germline V gene are SEHNR and FQNEAQ (reference sequence). The CDR3 spans 14 residues. Between the trimmed V and J ends, which lost 2 bases and 4 bases, there was a span of 10 bases.

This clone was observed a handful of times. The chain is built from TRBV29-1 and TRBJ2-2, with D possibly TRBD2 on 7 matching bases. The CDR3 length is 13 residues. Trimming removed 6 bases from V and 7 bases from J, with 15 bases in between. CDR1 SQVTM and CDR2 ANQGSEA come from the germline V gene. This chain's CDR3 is CSVKRGGGGELFF. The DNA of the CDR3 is TGCAGCGTGAAAAGGGGGGGAGGCGGGGAGCTGTTTTTT.

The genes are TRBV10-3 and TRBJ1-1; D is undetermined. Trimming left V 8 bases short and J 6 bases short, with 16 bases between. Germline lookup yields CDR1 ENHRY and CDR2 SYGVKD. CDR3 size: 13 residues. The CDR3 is CAIGGARGSEAFF. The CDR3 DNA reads TGTGCCATCGGAGGTGCTCGGGGTTCTGAAGCTTTCTTT.

The CDR3 nucleotides read TGTGCCAGTAGGACAGGACCCTATAGCAATCAGCCCCAGCATTTT. As protein: CASRTGPYSNQPQHF. The rearrangement uses TRBV19 and TRBJ1-5; a possible D gene is TRBD1 (6 bases). Trimming stripped 6 bases from V and 0 bases from J, with 12 bases between. The CDR3 has 15 residues. Germline-derived CDR1 and CDR2 are LNHDA and SQIVND (reference sequence).

CDR3 coding DNA: TGTGCCACCAGCAGATCCCCTAGTAGGATACAAGAGACCCAGTACTTC. Amino acid sequence: CATSRSPSRIQETQYF. The chain employs TRBV15 and TRBJ2-5; D is uncertain. Per the germline V gene, CDR1 is LNHNV and CDR2 is YYDKDF (reference sequence). This CDR3 spans 16 amino acids. Trimming stripped 2 bases from V and 2 bases from J, with 15 bases between.

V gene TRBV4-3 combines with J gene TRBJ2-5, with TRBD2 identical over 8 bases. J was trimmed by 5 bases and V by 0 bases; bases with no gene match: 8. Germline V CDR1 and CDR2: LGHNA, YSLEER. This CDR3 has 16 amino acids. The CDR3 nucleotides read TGCGCCAGCAGCCAAGATCGGGAGGGAGGGAGGGAGACCCAGTACTTC. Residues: CASSQDREGGRETQYF.

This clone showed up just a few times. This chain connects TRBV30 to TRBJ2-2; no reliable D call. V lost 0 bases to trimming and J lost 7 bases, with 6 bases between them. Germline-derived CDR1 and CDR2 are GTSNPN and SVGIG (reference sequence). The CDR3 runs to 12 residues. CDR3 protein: CAWSVSGGELFF. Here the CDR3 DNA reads TGTGCCTGGAGTGTATCGGGCGGGGAGCTGTTTTTT.

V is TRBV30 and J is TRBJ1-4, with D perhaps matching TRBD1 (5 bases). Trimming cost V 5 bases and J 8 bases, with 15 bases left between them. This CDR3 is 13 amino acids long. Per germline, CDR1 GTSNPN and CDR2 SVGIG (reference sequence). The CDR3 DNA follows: TGTGCCTGGCAGACAGTCGCGAGGGAAAAACTGTTTTTT. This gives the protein CAWQTVAREKLFF. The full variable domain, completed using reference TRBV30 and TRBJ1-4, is SQTIHQWPATLVQPVGSPLSLECTVEGTSNPNLYWYRQAAGRGLQLLFYSVGIGQISSEVPQNLSASRPQDRQFILSSKKLLLSDSGFYLCAWQTVAREKLFFGSGTQLSVL.

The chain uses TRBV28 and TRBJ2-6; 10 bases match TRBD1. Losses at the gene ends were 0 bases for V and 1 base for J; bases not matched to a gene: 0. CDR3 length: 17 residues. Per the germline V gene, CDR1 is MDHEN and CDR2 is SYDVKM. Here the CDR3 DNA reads TGTGCCAGCAGTTTATGGGGACAGGGGTCTGGGGCCAACGTCCTGACTTTC. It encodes CASSLWGQGSGANVLTF.

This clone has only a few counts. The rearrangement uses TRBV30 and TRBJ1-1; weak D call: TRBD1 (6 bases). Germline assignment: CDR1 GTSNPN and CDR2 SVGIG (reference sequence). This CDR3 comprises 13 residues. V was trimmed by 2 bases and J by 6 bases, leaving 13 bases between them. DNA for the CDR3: TGTGCCTGGAGTTTTAAGGGGGATCCTGAAGCTTTCTTT. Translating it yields CAWSFKGDPEAFF.

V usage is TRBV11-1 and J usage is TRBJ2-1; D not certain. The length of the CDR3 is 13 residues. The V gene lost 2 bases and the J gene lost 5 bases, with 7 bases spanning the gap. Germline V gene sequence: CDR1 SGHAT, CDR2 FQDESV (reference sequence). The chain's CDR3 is CASSLSINNEQFF. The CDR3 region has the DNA TGTGCCAGCAGCTTATCTATAAACAATGAGCAGTTCTTC.

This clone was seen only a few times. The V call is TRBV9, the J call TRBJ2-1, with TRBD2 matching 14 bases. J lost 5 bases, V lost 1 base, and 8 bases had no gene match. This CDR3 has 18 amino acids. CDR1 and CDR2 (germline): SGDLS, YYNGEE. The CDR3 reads CASSVTTSGRAGDNEQFF. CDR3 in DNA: TGTGCCAGCAGCGTAACGACTAGCGGGAGGGCTGGGGACAATGAGCAGTTCTTC.

In DNA form, the CDR3 reads TGCGCCAGCAGCCAAGACAGCGGGGCCTTAAGAACGCAGTATTTT. Amino acids: CASSQDSGALRTQYF. This chain uses TRBV4-1 with TRBJ2-3, with 7 bases matching TRBD2. V dropped 0 bases and J dropped 9; count of bases not matched to a gene: 9. CDR1 and CDR2 from the germline V gene are MGHRA and YSYEKL. The CDR3 has 15 residues.